This TCR beta chain comes out of a study of blood T cell repertoires in COVID-19 (dated by TCRdb to the early 2020s). Background on the whole study: Samples covering the acute and convalescent phases of COVID-19 were provided by collaborators in the United States, Italy and Spain. The prospective study material was composed of cDNA or gDNA derived from T cells, B-cell-depleted T cells, or PBMCs. Subjects who had been exposed to COVID-19, were actively infected with it, or had recovered from it provided the deeply sampled blood TCRbeta repertoires that made up the dataset. The repertoires were made available in a free public database intended to serve as a resource for research on the immune response to SARS-CoV-2. The samples were drawn from two sources: the first 160 participants of the ongoing ImmuneRACE study, and some 1,300 subjects contributed by 6 global collaborators. A de-identified subject ID, COVID-19 status, age in years and sex were almost always included in the sample metadata. Where HLA class I and class II types were available, the types were taken from metadata supplied by the sample provider, not from assay-based typing.

The junction shows trimming of 0 bases on V and 1 base on J, plus 14 bases between the germline ends. The germline V gene provides CDR1 SGDLS and CDR2 YYNGEE. Taken from cysteine to phenylalanine, the CDR3 has 17 residues. Only the CDR3 portion is preserved as DNA: 51 bases, with reading frame beginning at the first base. TCRbeta CDR3 regions were amplified from genomic DNA using the immunoSEQ Assay, a bias-controlled multiplex PCR. The published analysis was carried out like this. Nucleated cell counts per sample were estimated from amplification of reference gene primers within the assay. To quantify the absolute abundance of each unique TCRbeta CDR3 rearrangement, sequence reads were collapsed and filtered. Productive Simpson clonality was computed per sample as the square root of Simpson's diversity index over productive rearrangements. TCRdb re-hosts the immuneACCESS table, in-frame sequences only. Its copies lack some clones; in the studies checked, an unresolved V gene accounts for under half of them, and the cause for the rest is not known. For V, J and clone size, that table is used; D and trimming come from the DNA. For this sample the table gives 95,000 to 150,000 clones, of which 85% were detected only once. The ten largest clones capture 3.5% to 4.5% of the sample.

The collaborating institutions used their own protocols to collect whole blood in K2EDTA tubes. For TCRbeta analysis, collaborators shipped samples as frozen whole blood, isolated PBMCs, or DNA extracted from either of those sample types. Regarding this clone: What this receptor recognizes is not known. Base quality data are lacking; no much larger clone is found one base away.

Findings and caveats that apply to the study as a whole: The amount of clinical and demographic metadata varied by source and participant and was provided uncurated.

The receptor comes from a man aged 60-69 years with acute or convalescent COVID-19. The sequencing sample was made of peripheral blood. The V gene is TRBV9 and the J gene is TRBJ2-1, with a weak D call of TRBD2 (6 bases match). The CDR3: CASSVDGTYLSYNEQFF. The DNA sequence is as follows: TGTGCCAGCAGCGTAGATGGGACTTATTTATCCTACAATGAGCAGTTCTTC.